Listed here are 10 T cell receptor beta chains from one sample, sequenced in a study of shared clonotypes between healthy human individuals. Cells designated naive CD8 were CD45RO-negative and were positively selected for CCR7, with terminally differentiated effector memory CD45RA+ cells excluded. Some clones are missing from TCRdb's copy, which holds only in-frame ones; the method was immunoSEQ multiplex PCR. This sample has more than 2 million clones, with roughly 93% found just once. Sequencing used naive CD8+ T cells from PBMCs. The receptors shown here come from a man between 18 and 35 years old in good health. Some clones in this sample may be carry-over from other donors' samples.

This clone was detected only a few times. Within the sample, other DNA sequences also encode this same CDR3. The chain recombines TRBV11-2 with TRBJ1-1, with D possibly TRBD1 on 5 matching bases. Germline V lookup: CDR1 SGHAT, CDR2 FQNNGV. The CDR3 is 13 residues long. V shed 4 bases and J shed 5 bases, with 11 bases lying between them. Here the CDR3 DNA reads TGTGCCAGCAGCTCAGGGACGGAAACTGAAGCTTTCTTT. Translation gives CASSSGTETEAFF. The full variable domain, with the rest looked up from reference TRBV11-2 and TRBJ1-1, is EAGVAQSPRYKIIEKRQSVAFWCNPISGHATLYWYQQILGQGPKLLIQFQNNGVVDDSQLPKDRFSAERLKGVDSTLKIQPAKLEDSAVYLCASSSGTETEAFFGQGTRLTVV.

The chain links TRBV4-3 to TRBJ1-1; D gene ambiguous. Looked up from germline, CDR1 is LGHNA and CDR2 is YSLEER. V shed 0 bases and J shed 11 bases, with 13 bases lying between them. This CDR3 has 13 amino acids. CDR3 sequence: CASSQDRASEAFF. In nucleotides, the CDR3 is TGCGCCAGCAGCCAAGATCGTGCCTCCGAGGCTTTCTTT.

CDR3 in amino acids: CAISESGDRVEQYF. The CDR3 DNA reads as TGTGCCATCAGTGAGTCAGGGGACAGGGTAGAGCAGTACTTC. J is TRBJ2-7 and V is TRBV10-3; 9 bases align to TRBD1. Trimming at V came to 0 bases and at J to 7 bases, leaving 4 bases not matched to a gene. Per germline, CDR1 ENHRY and CDR2 SYGVKD. CDR3 length: 14 amino acids.

About this clone: The sample has other DNA sequences that encode this CDR3 too. This chain connects TRBV6-5 to TRBJ1-1, with D maybe TRBD1 (6 bases). This CDR3 is 14 amino acids long. V dropped 2 bases and J dropped 2 bases, with 9 bases sitting between them. Germline V gives CDR1 MNHEY, CDR2 SVGAGI. The CDR3 region is CASSYRGGNTEAFF. For the CDR3, the DNA is TGTGCCAGCAGTTACAGGGGGGGTAACACTGAAGCTTTCTTT.

The chain uses TRBV29-1 and TRBJ1-4, with D possibly matching TRBD1 (6 bases). CDR3 length equals 13 residues. Per the germline V gene, CDR1 is SQVTM and CDR2 is ANQGSEA. The V end was cut by 6 bases, the J end by 5 bases, with 13 bases between. The CDR3 region is CSVRRGFNEKLFF. The CDR3 DNA sequence: TGCAGCGTCCGAAGGGGGTTCAATGAAAAACTGTTTTTT.

The chain uses TRBV29-1 and TRBJ2-1, with TRBD1 matching over 7 bases. This CDR3 contains 12 residues. Germline V lookup: CDR1 SQVTM, CDR2 ANQGSEA. Trimming took 6 bases from V and 7 from J; bases not matched to a gene: 6. CDR3 nucleotide sequence: TGCAGCGTAGATGACAGGGAAAATGAGCAGTTCTTC. It yields the protein CSVDDRENEQFF.

The chain links TRBV28 to TRBJ1-1; D remains unclear. The CDR3 consists of 10 residues. The V end lost 6 bases, the J end lost 6 bases, and 5 bases lay between the germline ends. CDR1 and CDR2 (germline): MDHEN, SYDVKM. In nucleotides, the CDR3 is TGTGCCAGCAGCCAAGCTGAAGCTTTCTTT. This translates into CASSQAEAFF.

This clone was counted once. This rearrangement joins TRBV28 to TRBJ1-5; tentatively, D is TRBD1 (6 bases). There are 15 residues in the CDR3. From germline, CDR1 is MDHEN and CDR2 SYDVKM. Trimming cost V 6 bases and J 2 bases, with 14 bases left between them. The DNA for the CDR3 is TGTGCCAGCAGCGAATCAGGGGACGGCAATCAGCCCCAGCATTTT. It encodes CASSESGDGNQPQHF. Using reference TRBV28 and TRBJ1-5 for the parts outside the CDR3, the full variable domain is DVKVTQSSRYLVKRTGEKVFLECVQDMDHENMFWYRQDPGLGLRLIYFSYDVKMKEKGDIPEGYSVSREKKERFSLILESASTNQTSMYLCASSESGDGNQPQHFGDGTRLSIL.

Comments on this clone: The sample has other DNA sequences that encode this CDR3 too. The chain has TRBV6-5 and TRBJ1-2; TRBD1 matches 7 bases. The CDR3 consists of 13 residues. Germline CDR1 is MNHEY and CDR2 is SVGAGI. V was pared by 2 bases and J by 5 bases, with 2 bases of the junction left unmatched. CDR3 DNA: TGTGCCAGCAGTTACCAGACAGGGTATGGCTACACCTTC. Encoded protein: CASSYQTGYGYTF.

The J gene is TRBJ2-3, the V gene TRBV10-2; 7 nucleotides match TRBD1. The CDR3 has 13 residues. Germline values: CDR1 WSHSY, CDR2 SAAADI. With V trimmed by 2 bases and J by 6 bases, 2 bases remained unmatched. CDR3 nucleotide sequence: TGCGCCAGCAGTGAGGGCAGGGGGGATACGCAGTATTTT. As protein: CASSEGRGDTQYF.